This is a list of T cell receptor beta chains from one sample in a study of cytomegalovirus exposure and HLA in healthy donors. Method: immunoSEQ multiplex PCR; TCRdb's copy keeps in-frame clones and lacks some. The sample has roughly 150,000 clones, just under 90% seen once. Specimen: PBMCs. All receptors come from a woman aged 18-29 years in good health and CMV-seropositive. Each CDR3 is given with its conserved first and last residue. Each record gives: D gene, V gene, J gene, clone size, CDR3 protein, CDR3 DNA. D genes are given only for firm matches. Some rows have no size entry. The others give once, few or many, or a class for an expanded clone.

>NA|TRBV5-1|TRBJ2-7|NA
CASSSRSTAYEQYF
TGCGCCAGCAGCTCTAGAAGTACGGCCTACGAGCAGTACTTC
>TRBD1|TRBV7-9|TRBJ1-3|NA
CASTPQPGTGSDTIYF
TGTGCCAGCACACCACAACCCGGGACAGGGTCGGACACCATATATTTT
>NA|TRBV10-2|TRBJ1-1|NA
CASSQHMNTEAFF
TGCGCCAGCAGTCAACATATGAACACTGAAGCTTTCTTT
>TRBD2|TRBV7-9|TRBJ2-7|NA
CASSFSSGRNEQYF
TGTGCCAGCAGCTTCTCTAGCGGGAGAAACGAGCAGTACTTC
>NA|TRBV5-5|TRBJ2-1|NA
CASSLGATNEQFF
TGTGCCAGCAGCTTGGGGGCCACCAATGAGCAGTTCTTC
>NA|TRBV15|TRBJ2-5|NA
CATSRGLESETQYF
TGTGCCACCAGCAGAGGCCTAGAAAGTGAGACCCAGTACTTC
>NA|TRBV29-1|TRBJ2-4|NA
CSVGLAAKNIQYF
TGCAGCGTTGGTCTAGCAGCCAAAAACATTCAGTACTTC
>NA|TRBV10-3|TRBJ1-5|NA
CAISDPGNRPQHF
TGTGCCATCAGTGACCCCGGGAATCGGCCCCAGCATTTT
>TRBD2|TRBV4-2|TRBJ2-7|NA
CASSQASGRTLYEQYF
TGTGCCAGCAGCCAAGCTAGCGGGAGGACCCTCTACGAGCAGTACTTC
>NA|TRBV12-5|TRBJ2-7|NA
CASGLEQTRPEQYF
TGTGCTAGTGGTTTGGAACAGACCCGACCCGAGCAGTACTTC
>NA|TRBV6-1|TRBJ1-2|NA
CASSERRETNYGYTF
TGTGCCAGCAGTGAACGTAGAGAGACTAACTATGGCTACACCTTC
>TRBD1|TRBV19|TRBJ2-2|NA
CASSIGLGTVKTGELFF
TGTGCCAGTAGTATTGGGTTAGGGACAGTAAAGACCGGGGAGCTGTTTTTT
>NA|TRBV4-2|TRBJ1-1|once
CASSQDGPKNTEAFF
TGTGCCAGCAGCCAAGATGGCCCGAAGAACACTGAAGCTTTCTTT
>NA|TRBV2|TRBJ1-5|NA
CASSGLGGGNQPQHF
TGTGCCAGCAGTGGGTTAGGGGGAGGCAATCAGCCCCAGCATTTT
>NA|TRBV19|TRBJ1-5|NA
CASSDSPYQPQHF
TGTGCCAGTAGTGACAGCCCGTATCAGCCCCAGCATTTT
>TRBD1|TRBV11-3|TRBJ2-1|NA
CASGQGSYEQFF
TGTGCCTCGGGACAGGGTTCGTATGAGCAGTTCTTC
>TRBD1|TRBV5-8|TRBJ2-2|NA
CASSEGTGGAWFIGELFF
TGTGCCAGCAGCGAAGGGACAGGGGGCGCCTGGTTCATCGGGGAGCTGTTTTTT
>NA|TRBV30|TRBJ1-3|NA
CAWSAQDTIYF
TGTGCCTGGAGTGCCCAGGACACCATATATTTT
>TRBD1|TRBV5-1|TRBJ1-1|NA
CASSVGTGRNTEAFF
TGCGCCAGCAGCGTAGGGACAGGGAGGAACACTGAAGCTTTCTTT
>NA|TRBV4-1|TRBJ1-3|once
CASSQDPGGRGNTIYF
TGCGCCAGCAGCCAAGACCCGGGGGGTCGGGGAAACACCATATATTTT
>TRBD2|TRBV28|TRBJ2-1|NA
CASSFLAGGPNEQFF
TGTGCCAGCAGTTTTTTAGCGGGAGGTCCCAATGAGCAGTTCTTC
>TRBD1|TRBV7-3|TRBJ2-7|NA
CASSLMGQYEQYF
TGTGCCAGCAGCTTAATGGGACAGTACGAGCAGTACTTC
>TRBD1|TRBV6-5|TRBJ1-4|few
CASSTTGGYNEKLFF
TGTGCCAGCAGTACGACAGGGGGCTATAATGAAAAACTGTTTTTT
>NA|TRBV16|TRBJ1-2|NA
CASSQPGPETNYGYTF
TGTGCCAGCAGCCAACCAGGGCCGGAAACTAACTATGGCTACACCTTC
>TRBD2|TRBV15|TRBJ2-3|NA
CATSRGRETDTQYF
TGTGCCACCAGCAGGGGGAGGGAAACAGATACGCAGTATTTT
>NA|TRBV27|TRBJ1-1|NA
CASSPRTDTNTEAFF
TGTGCCAGCAGTCCCAGGACTGATACGAACACTGAAGCTTTCTTT
>TRBD2|TRBV7-2|TRBJ2-1|NA
CASSLIPLAGAGEQFF
TGTGCCAGCAGCTTAATCCCCCTAGCGGGAGCAGGTGAGCAGTTCTTC
>TRBD2|TRBV4-2|TRBJ2-1|NA
CASSQDSLAGGGNEQFF
TGTGCCAGCAGCCAAGATTCACTAGCGGGAGGGGGAAATGAGCAGTTCTTC
>TRBD2|TRBV10-1|TRBJ2-1|few
CASSEREGPIKQFF
TGCGCCAGCAGTGAGCGGGAGGGCCCCATCAAGCAGTTCTTC
>NA|TRBV19|TRBJ2-7|once
CASSVRATYEQYF
TGTGCCAGTAGTGTCAGGGCTACCTACGAGCAGTACTTC
>TRBD1|TRBV5-1|TRBJ1-2|NA
CASSLGGVYGYTF
TGCGCCAGCAGCTTAGGGGGCGTATATGGCTACACCTTC
>TRBD1|TRBV27|TRBJ1-1|NA
CASSSDRGQTEAFF
TGTGCCAGCAGTTCGGACAGGGGGCAGACTGAAGCTTTCTTT
>NA|TRBV5-1|TRBJ2-5|NA
CASSLSGEETQYF
TGCGCCAGCAGCTTGTCAGGCGAAGAGACCCAGTACTTC
>NA|TRBV18|TRBJ1-5|NA
CASSAGNENQPQHF
TGTGCCAGCTCGGCTGGTAACGAAAATCAGCCCCAGCATTTT
>NA|TRBV30|TRBJ1-1|few
CAWSFSNTEAFF
TGTGCCTGGAGTTTCTCGAACACTGAAGCTTTCTTT
>TRBD1|TRBV7-2|TRBJ1-2|NA
CASSLDRGNYGYTF
TGTGCCAGCAGCTTAGACAGGGGCAACTATGGCTACACCTTC
>TRBD1|TRBV6-6|TRBJ1-3|NA
CASSSTGAGNTIYF
TGTGCCAGCAGCTCCACAGGGGCTGGAAACACCATATATTTT
>TRBD1|TRBV5-1|TRBJ2-7|few
CASSLMDRAYEQYF
TGCGCCAGCAGCTTGATGGACAGGGCCTACGAGCAGTACTTC
>NA|TRBV18|TRBJ1-3|few
CASSPGLAVTGNTIYF
TGTGCCAGCTCACCAGGATTGGCGGTTACTGGAAACACCATATATTTT
>TRBD1|TRBV2|TRBJ1-5|NA
CASRGQVRQPQHF
TGTGCCAGCAGGGGACAGGTACGTCAGCCCCAGCATTTT
>NA|TRBV5-6|TRBJ2-7|NA
CASSRLRGYEQYF
TGTGCCAGCAGCCGGCTCCGGGGCTACGAGCAGTACTTC
>NA|TRBV10-3|TRBJ2-5|NA
CAIRDSQTQYF
TGTGCCATCAGGGACAGCCAGACCCAGTACTTC
>TRBD1|TRBV7-9|TRBJ2-7|NA
CASSHGDRAYEQYF
TGTGCCAGCAGCCACGGGGACAGGGCCTACGAGCAGTACTTC
>NA|TRBV29-1|TRBJ2-5|NA
CSVVRRAGGETQYF
TGCAGCGTTGTTCGACGGGCAGGAGGGGAGACCCAGTACTTC
>TRBD2|TRBV5-5|TRBJ2-7|NA
CASSPVGLAGAEQYF
TGTGCCAGCAGCCCTGTGGGACTAGCGGGAGCAGAGCAGTACTTC
>TRBD1|TRBV10-3|TRBJ1-5|NA
CAAGAGTGGSSGQPQHF
TGTGCCGCAGGTGCCGGGACAGGGGGCTCTTCAGGTCAGCCCCAGCATTTT
>TRBD1|TRBV19|TRBJ2-3|NA
CASSLFKLTGATDTQYF
TGTGCCAGTAGTCTTTTTAAACTGACAGGGGCCACAGATACGCAGTATTTT
>NA|TRBV10-3|TRBJ1-5|NA
CARPDTYSNQPQHF
TGTGCCAGACCCGACACTTATAGCAATCAGCCCCAGCATTTT
>NA|TRBV25-1|TRBJ1-1|NA
CASSEFPERNTEAFF
TGTGCCAGCAGTGAATTTCCAGAGCGGAACACTGAAGCTTTCTTT
>NA|TRBV5-1|TRBJ2-3|NA
CASDTSAGSTDTQYF
TGCGCCAGCGACACCTCCGCGGGCAGCACAGATACGCAGTATTTT
>NA|TRBV14|TRBJ2-7|NA
CASSQGQVTGRSYEQYF
TGTGCCAGCAGCCAAGGTCAGGTTACAGGCCGATCCTACGAGCAGTACTTC